These 29 T cell receptor beta chains came from one sample sequenced in a study of cytomegalovirus exposure and HLA in healthy donors (dated 2017 in TCRdb). The library was obtained by the immunoSEQ multiplex PCR assay. Held by TCRdb, this immuneACCESS table contains in-frame sequences only and omits some clones. Under half of the omission traces to an unresolved V gene where checked; the cause of the rest is unknown. This sample is represented by 95,000 to 150,000 clones; approximately 94% of them were singletons. The ten largest clones add up to over 1% of the sample. The material sequenced was PBMCs. The receptors stem from a woman aged 18-29 years in good health and CMV-seronegative.

The DNA of the CDR3 is TGCGCCAGCAGGACAGGAGCGGCGGCAGGCGTTGATACGCAGTATTTT. It translates to CASRTGAAAGVDTQYF. This rearrangement joins TRBV4-1 to TRBJ2-3, with D perhaps matching TRBD1 (6 bases). Looked up from germline, CDR1 is MGHRA and CDR2 is YSYEKL. V dropped 6 bases and J dropped 6 bases, with 22 bases sitting between them. There are 16 residues in the CDR3.

V and J are TRBV2 and TRBJ2-2; D not resolved. CDR3 length: 13 residues. The germline V gene has CDR1 SNHLY and CDR2 FYNNEI. The V end was cut by 3 bases, the J end by 6 bases, with 8 bases between. CDR3 residues: CASSDSAAGELFF. As DNA, the CDR3 is TGTGCCAGCAGTGACTCGGCGGCCGGGGAGCTGTTTTTT.

This clone was seen only once. The DNA for the CDR3 is TGCGCCAGCAGCCCCCGGGACAGGGAAGCCGAGCAGTACTTC. This translates into CASSPRDREAEQYF. V usage is TRBV4-1 and J usage is TRBJ2-7; 9 bases fit TRBD1. Trimming removed 4 bases from V and 6 bases from J; junction bases left unmatched: 7. The CDR3 sequence is 14 residues long. CDR1 and CDR2 from the germline V gene are MGHRA and YSYEKL.

This clone was observed a handful of times. V is TRBV11-2 and J is TRBJ2-5; D remains ambiguous. Looked up from germline, CDR1 is SGHAT and CDR2 is FQNNGV. CDR3 length equals 12 residues. V was shortened by 2 bases and J by 2 bases, with 3 bases between the two germline ends. Here the CDR3 DNA reads TGTGCCAGCAGCTTACATCAAGAGACCCAGTACTTC. Protein: CASSLHQETQYF.

The genes are TRBV10-3 and TRBJ2-7, with 9 nucleotides matching TRBD2. The junction had 8 bases not matched to a gene; V was cut back by 0 bases and J by 2 bases. This CDR3 is 17 amino acids long. Per the germline V gene, CDR1 is ENHRY and CDR2 is SYGVKD. CDR3: CAISESEGGGGPYEQYF. The CDR3 nucleotides are TGTGCCATCAGTGAGTCCGAGGGCGGGGGGGGCCCCTACGAGCAGTACTTC.

This chain links TRBV7-3 with TRBJ1-6; 9 bases are shared with TRBD1. Germline V gene sequence: CDR1 SGHTA, CDR2 FQGTGA. The CDR3 is 14 amino acids. V shed 4 bases, J shed 8 bases, and the junction held 3 bases outside the gene matches. The CDR3 region is CASSSRDRDSPLHF. The CDR3 DNA sequence: TGTGCCAGCAGCTCCCGGGACAGGGATTCACCCCTCCACTTT.

The rearrangement links TRBV28 to TRBJ1-5; no firm D call. Germline V CDR1 and CDR2: MDHEN, SYDVKM. Deletions cut 2 bases from V and 6 bases from J, with 14 bases between. The CDR3 totals 15 residues. This chain's CDR3 is CASSLATPGSQPQHF. The CDR3 DNA sequence: TGTGCCAGCAGTTTAGCAACCCCGGGGAGTCAGCCCCAGCATTTT.

The chain combines TRBV5-6 with TRBJ2-5; possibly TRBD1 for D (5 bases). Germline-derived CDR1 and CDR2 are SGHDT and YYEEEE. V dropped 4 bases and J dropped 7 bases, with 8 bases sitting between them. The CDR3 covers 11 residues. CDR3 loop: CASSQGVTQYF. CDR3 DNA: TGTGCCAGCAGCCAAGGGGTGACCCAGTACTTC.

This chain uses TRBV2 with TRBJ2-7; 8 nucleotides agree with TRBD1. The CDR3 is made up of 14 amino acids. V was pared by 7 bases and J by 6 bases, with 11 bases of the junction left unmatched. Germline V CDR1 and CDR2: SNHLY, FYNNEI. DNA of the CDR3: TGTGCCAGCATCCTAAACCGACAGGGGACCGAGCAGTACTTC. This gives the protein CASILNRQGTEQYF.

The chain links TRBV28 to TRBJ1-1; D gene unclear. The CDR3 contains 13 residues. Germline V gene lookup returns CDR1 MDHEN and CDR2 SYDVKM. Trimming took 8 bases from V and 2 from J, leaving 12 bases between them. The CDR3 DNA reads TGTGCCAGCGGCTTCCGGGGAAACACTGAAGCTTTCTTT. Residues: CASGFRGNTEAFF.

Of note for this clone: The same CDR3 arises from other DNA sequences in this sample as well. V is TRBV5-6 and J is TRBJ2-2, with D perhaps matching TRBD2 (5 bases). V lost 0 bases to trimming and J lost 4 bases, with 13 bases between them. The CDR3 totals 16 residues. Germline CDR1 and CDR2: SGHDT and YYEEEE. CDR3 amino acids: CASSLGGPGGTGELFF. The CDR3, as DNA: TGTGCCAGCAGCTTGGGAGGGCCCGGCGGCACCGGGGAGCTGTTTTTT.

The chain employs TRBV5-1 and TRBJ2-5, with TRBD2 matching over 10 bases. Germline CDR1 and CDR2: SGHRS and YFSETQ. The CDR3 contains 16 residues. V lost 0 bases to trimming and J lost 6 bases; unmatched junction nucleotides: 8. The CDR3 loop is CASSLESSGSAKTQYF. As DNA, the CDR3 is TGCGCCAGCAGCTTGGAGTCTAGCGGGAGTGCAAAGACCCAGTACTTC.

V usage is TRBV14 and J usage is TRBJ2-2, with 7 bases lining up with TRBD1. Germline V lookup: CDR1 SGHDN, CDR2 FVKESK. The CDR3 consists of 14 residues. V was pared by 4 bases and J by 2 bases, with 1 base of the junction left unmatched. The CDR3 DNA reads TGTGCCAGCAGCCGGGACAGCAACACCGGGGAGCTGTTTTTT. This translates into CASSRDSNTGELFF.

The J gene is TRBJ2-7, the V gene TRBV5-6, with D perhaps matching TRBD1 (5 bases). The CDR3 contains 14 residues. Germline loops: CDR1 SGHDT, CDR2 YYEEEE. This chain's CDR3 is CASRTGPTLYEQYF. CDR3 nucleotide sequence: TGTGCTTCTCGTACAGGCCCAACCCTATACGAGCAGTACTTC.

This chain links TRBV28 with TRBJ1-1, with 7 bases lining up with TRBD1. The V and J ends lost 2 bases and 6 bases, in that order; junction bases with no gene match: 6. This CDR3 spans 14 amino acids. The germline gives CDR1 MDHEN, CDR2 SYDVKM. CDR3 loop: CASSLPQGVAEAFF. The CDR3, as DNA: TGTGCCAGCAGTTTACCTCAGGGGGTAGCTGAAGCTTTCTTT.

This rearrangement joins TRBV5-1 to TRBJ1-1, with a weak D call TRBD1 (6 bases). Germline lookup yields CDR1 SGHRS and CDR2 YFSETQ. The CDR3 is made up of 15 amino acids. V lost 5 bases and J lost 4, with 18 bases in between. DNA for the CDR3: TGCGCCAGCAGGTTAACAGGGAGGGAGAGCACTGAAGCTTTCTTT. This encodes CASRLTGRESTEAFF.

The chain carries TRBV27 and TRBJ2-3; 8 bases align to TRBD2. The CDR3 is 17 amino acids. V shed 5 bases and J 2 bases; nucleotides not matched to a gene: 12. Germline V CDR1 and CDR2: MNHEY, SMNVEV (reference sequence). In nucleotides, the CDR3 is TGTGCCAGCAGTCCGCGGGTGAGCGGGGGCATCACAGATACGCAGTATTTT. Encoded protein: CASSPRVSGGITDTQYF.

The chain has TRBV30 and TRBJ2-2; no clear D. Trimming removed 1 base at V and 6 bases at J, with 15 bases between. The CDR3 length is 15 residues. The germline gives CDR1 GTSNPN, CDR2 SVGIG (reference sequence). The CDR3 nucleotides are TGTGCCTGGAGTGGGTTCAAAATAACGGCCGGGGAGCTGTTTTTT. Translating it yields CAWSGFKITAGELFF.

Notes on this clone: The same CDR3 also results from other DNA sequences found in this sample. V gene TRBV9 combines with J gene TRBJ2-1, with D hard to call. The V gene lost 0 bases and the J gene lost 3 bases, with 7 bases spanning the gap. Germline V lookup: CDR1 SGDLS, CDR2 YYNGEE. CDR3 size: 14 residues. This CDR3 is CASSVGNSYNEQFF. The CDR3 DNA is TGTGCCAGCAGCGTAGGAAATAGCTACAATGAGCAGTTCTTC.

The chain carries TRBV2 and TRBJ1-4, with a weak D call TRBD1 (5 bases). Per the germline V gene, CDR1 is SNHLY and CDR2 is FYNNEI. With 4 bases removed from V and 8 bases from J, the gap between germline ends came to 14 bases. The CDR3 length is 14 residues. The chain's CDR3 is CASSGQGVGEKLFF. The CDR3 DNA is TGTGCCAGCAGTGGACAAGGGGTCGGGGAAAAACTGTTTTTT.

J is TRBJ2-7 and V is TRBV29-1; possibly TRBD2 for D (5 bases). CDR3 length: 14 amino acids. Between the trimmed V and J ends, which lost 7 bases and 3 bases, there was a span of 19 bases. Germline-derived CDR1 and CDR2 are SQVTM and ANQGSEA. The CDR3 spells CSASRDGNSYEQYF. The CDR3 bases are TGCAGCGCTAGTCGAGACGGGAACAGCTACGAGCAGTACTTC.

CDR3 nucleotide sequence: TGTGCCAGTAGTATTCTTACCGGGACTTGGTGGACCTTC. Its translation is CASSILTGTWWTF. V usage is TRBV19 and J usage is TRBJ1-2, with a tentative D call TRBD1 (5 bases). V was cut by 3 bases and J by 14 bases, with 19 bases left in between. This CDR3 is built from 13 residues. Germline CDR1 and CDR2: LNHDA and SQIVND (reference sequence).

The genes are TRBV28 and TRBJ1-1; D gene unclear. From germline, CDR1 is MDHEN and CDR2 SYDVKM. This CDR3 spans 12 amino acids. Between the trimmed V and J ends, which lost 6 bases and 7 bases, there was a span of 12 bases. CDR3 DNA: TGTGCCAGCAGCGTATATCCGGGTGAAGCTTTCTTT. Protein product: CASSVYPGEAFF.

The J gene is TRBJ1-1, the V gene TRBV2; 9 nucleotides agree with TRBD1. CDR3 length: 15 amino acids. V shed 10 bases and J 5 bases; nucleotides not matched to a gene: 14. Germline CDR1 and CDR2: SNHLY and FYNNEI. This CDR3 reads CAILQGAQRGTEAFF. The CDR3 DNA reads TGTGCCATCCTACAGGGGGCGCAGAGGGGGACTGAAGCTTTCTTT.

Written as DNA, the CDR3 is TGTGCCATAAGCAAGGGACAGCCTACAGATACGCAGTATTTT. The encoded protein is CAISKGQPTDTQYF. The chain is built from TRBV19 and TRBJ2-3; the match to TRBD1 covers 7 bases. This CDR3 spans 14 amino acids. The V and J ends lost 10 bases and 3 bases, in that order; junction bases with no gene match: 10. Germline V gene lookup returns CDR1 LNHDA and CDR2 SQIVND (reference sequence).

The genes are TRBV19 and TRBJ2-7, with 10 bases fitting TRBD2. Looked up from germline, CDR1 is LNHDA and CDR2 is SQIVND (reference sequence). This CDR3 contains 17 residues. After removal of 6 bases from V and 0 bases from J, the junction contained 11 bases not matched to a gene. CDR3 protein: CASRRRASGGFSYEQYF. The CDR3 DNA reads as TGTGCCAGTAGGAGGCGCGCTAGCGGGGGCTTCTCCTACGAGCAGTACTTC. The full variable domain, in which reference TRBV19 and TRBJ2-7 provide the parts outside the CDR3, is DGGITQSPKYLFRKEGQNVTLSCEQNLNHDAMYWYRQDPGQGLRLIYYSQIVNDFQKGDIAEGYSVSREKKESFPLTVTSAQKNPTAFYLCASRRRASGGFSYEQYFGPGTRLTVT.

J is TRBJ2-7 and V is TRBV2; 8 nucleotides agree with TRBD2. V gave up 4 bases and J gave up 5 bases; unmatched junction bases: 13. Per the germline V gene, CDR1 is SNHLY and CDR2 is FYNNEI. The CDR3 extends over 16 amino acids. CDR3 sequence (DNA): TGTGCCAGCAGTGGGTCCAGCGGGAGAGCCCAAAACGAGCAGTACTTC. Protein: CASSGSSGRAQNEQYF.

The chain uses TRBV29-1 and TRBJ2-3; D might be TRBD2 (5 bases). V was trimmed by 7 bases and J by 0 bases, leaving 8 bases between them. Germline assignment: CDR1 SQVTM and CDR2 ANQGSEA. This CDR3 is built from 12 residues. The chain's CDR3 is CSARTSTDTQYF. CDR3 nucleotides: TGCAGCGCTAGGACTAGCACAGATACGCAGTATTTT.

The chain combines TRBV6-5 with TRBJ2-7, with a weak D call TRBD1 (6 bases). The germline V gene encodes CDR1 MNHEY and CDR2 SVGAGI. V was shortened by 4 bases and J by 2 bases, with 15 bases between the two germline ends. The CDR3 length is 15 residues. The CDR3 spells CASSSLTGSPYEQYF. For the CDR3, the DNA is TGTGCCAGCAGTTCGCTTACAGGGTCCCCCTACGAGCAGTACTTC.